This T cell receptor beta chain was found in a study of post-analysis software for immune sequencing data. Germline CDR1 is DFQATT and CDR2 is SNEGSKA (reference sequence). This CDR3 comprises 15 residues. Tagging with unique molecular identifiers was a feature of the TCR beta cDNA libraries. TCRdb redid the calling of the PCR reads with MiXCR, one entry per CDR3 protein. Here the sample spans fewer than 850,000 distinct CDR3 sequences, 46% being singletons. In the case of this clonotype: No antigen is known for it.

Whole-study findings and limits: Roughly 5 TRBV segments occurring more often in patients than controls included TRBV5-6, TRBV5-1 and TRBV20-1.

Sequencing was carried out using blood. This sequence originates from a girl aged 10 to 17 with multiple sclerosis. The rearrangement joins TRBV20-1 to TRBJ2-4; 7 nucleotides match TRBD1. The J call may be faulty, since TRBJ2-7 better matches the DNA end. The CDR3 bases are TGCAGTGCTAGGGTTACCGGGACAGTCTCTAACGAGCAGTACTTC. As protein: CSARVTGTVSNEQYF.